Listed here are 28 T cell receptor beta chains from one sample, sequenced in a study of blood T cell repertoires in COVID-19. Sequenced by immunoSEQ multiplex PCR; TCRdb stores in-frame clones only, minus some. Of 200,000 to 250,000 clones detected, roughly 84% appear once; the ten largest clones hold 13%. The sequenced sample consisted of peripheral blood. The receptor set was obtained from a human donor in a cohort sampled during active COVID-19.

DNA for the CDR3: TGTGCCAGCAGCTTCCGGGACAAAGGTTCACCCCTCCACTTT. It encodes CASSFRDKGSPLHF. The chain recombines TRBV11-2 with TRBJ1-6, with D maybe TRBD1 (6 bases). The germline V gene encodes CDR1 SGHAT and CDR2 FQNNGV. V dropped 3 bases and J dropped 9 bases, with 12 bases sitting between them. There are 14 residues in the CDR3.

CDR3 sequence reads: CASSGRRDSGNTIYF. The CDR3 DNA follows: TGCGCCAGCAGTGGTAGACGGGACTCTGGAAACACCATATATTTT. The chain is built from TRBV10-2 and TRBJ1-3; D remains ambiguous. Looked up from germline, CDR1 is WSHSY and CDR2 is SAAADI. Trimming left V 4 bases short and J 0 bases short, with 10 bases between. The CDR3 extends over 15 amino acids.

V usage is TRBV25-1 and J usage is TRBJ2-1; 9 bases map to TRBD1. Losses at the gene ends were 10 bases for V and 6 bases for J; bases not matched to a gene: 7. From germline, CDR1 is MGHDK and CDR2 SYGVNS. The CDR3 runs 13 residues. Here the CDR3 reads CATSGTGINEQFF. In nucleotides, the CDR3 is TGTGCCACCTCCGGGACAGGGATCAATGAGCAGTTCTTC. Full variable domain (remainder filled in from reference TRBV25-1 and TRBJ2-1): EADIYQTPRYLVIGTGKKITLECSQTMGHDKMYWYQQDPGMELHLIHYSYGVNSTEKGDLSSESTVSRIRTEHFPLTLESARPSHTSQYLCATSGTGINEQFFGPGTRLTVL.

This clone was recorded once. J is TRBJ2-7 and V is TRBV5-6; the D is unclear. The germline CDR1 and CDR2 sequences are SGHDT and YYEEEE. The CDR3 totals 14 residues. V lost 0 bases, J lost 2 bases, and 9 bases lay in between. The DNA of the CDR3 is TGTGCCAGCAGCTTGGGGAGTACCACCTACGAGCAGTACTTC. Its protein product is CASSLGSTTYEQYF.

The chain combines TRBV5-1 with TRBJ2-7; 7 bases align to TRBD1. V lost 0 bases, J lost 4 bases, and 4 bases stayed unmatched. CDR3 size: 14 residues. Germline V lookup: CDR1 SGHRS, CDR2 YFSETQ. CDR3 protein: CASSLEQGVYEQYF. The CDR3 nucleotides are TGCGCCAGCAGCTTGGAGCAGGGGGTATACGAGCAGTACTTC.

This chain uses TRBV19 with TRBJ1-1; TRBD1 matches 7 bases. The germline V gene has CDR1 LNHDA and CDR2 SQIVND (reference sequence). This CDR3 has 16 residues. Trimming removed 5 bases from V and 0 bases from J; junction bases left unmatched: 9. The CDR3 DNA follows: TGTGCCAGTAGTGTACGGGACAGCAGCATGAACACTGAAGCTTTCTTT. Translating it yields CASSVRDSSMNTEAFF.

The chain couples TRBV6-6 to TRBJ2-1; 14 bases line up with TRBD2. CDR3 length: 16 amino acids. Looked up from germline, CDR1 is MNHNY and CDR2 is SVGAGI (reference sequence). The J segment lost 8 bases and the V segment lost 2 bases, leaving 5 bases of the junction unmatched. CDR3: CASSYPGLAGVDEQFF. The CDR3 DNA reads TGTGCCAGCAGTTACCCGGGACTAGCGGGGGTGGATGAGCAGTTCTTC.

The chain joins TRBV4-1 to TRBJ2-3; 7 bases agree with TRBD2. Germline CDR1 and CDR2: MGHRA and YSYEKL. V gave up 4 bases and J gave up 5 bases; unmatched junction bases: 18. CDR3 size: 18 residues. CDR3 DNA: TGCGCCAGCAGCCCCGTGGGGGTGGCCGGGAGGTGGCAAGATACGCAGTATTTT. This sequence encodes CASSPVGVAGRWQDTQYF.

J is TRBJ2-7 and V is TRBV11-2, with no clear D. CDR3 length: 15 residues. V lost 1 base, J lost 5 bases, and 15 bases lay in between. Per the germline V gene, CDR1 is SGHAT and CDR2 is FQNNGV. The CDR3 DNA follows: TGTGCCAGCAGCTTAGTCACCGGGTCTCCCAACGAGCAGTACTTC. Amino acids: CASSLVTGSPNEQYF.

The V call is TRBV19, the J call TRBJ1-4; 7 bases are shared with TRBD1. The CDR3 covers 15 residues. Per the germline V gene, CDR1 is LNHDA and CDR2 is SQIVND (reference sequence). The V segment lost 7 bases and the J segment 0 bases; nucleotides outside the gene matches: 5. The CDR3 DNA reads TGTGCCAGTAAAGACAGGGCCGCAACTAATGAAAAACTGTTTTTT. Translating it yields CASKDRAATNEKLFF.

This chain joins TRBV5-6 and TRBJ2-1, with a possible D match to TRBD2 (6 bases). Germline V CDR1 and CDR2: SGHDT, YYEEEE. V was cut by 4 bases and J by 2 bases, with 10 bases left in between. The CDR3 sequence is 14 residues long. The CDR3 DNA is TGTGCCAGCAGCCTATCGGGGGCCTACAATGAGCAGTTCTTC. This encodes CASSLSGAYNEQFF.

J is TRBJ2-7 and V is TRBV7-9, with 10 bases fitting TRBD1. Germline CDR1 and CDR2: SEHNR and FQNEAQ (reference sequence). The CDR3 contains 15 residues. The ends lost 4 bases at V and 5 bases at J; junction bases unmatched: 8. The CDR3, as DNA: TGTGCCAGCAGCTCTCCGGGGGGACAGGGGAACGAGCAGTACTTC. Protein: CASSSPGGQGNEQYF. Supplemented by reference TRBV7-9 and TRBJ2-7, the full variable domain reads DTGVSQNPRHKITKRGQNVTFRCDPISEHNRLYWYRQTLGQGPEFLTYFQNEAQLEKSRLLSDRFSAERPKGSFSTLEIQRTEQGDSAMYLCASSSPGGQGNEQYFGPGTRLTVT.

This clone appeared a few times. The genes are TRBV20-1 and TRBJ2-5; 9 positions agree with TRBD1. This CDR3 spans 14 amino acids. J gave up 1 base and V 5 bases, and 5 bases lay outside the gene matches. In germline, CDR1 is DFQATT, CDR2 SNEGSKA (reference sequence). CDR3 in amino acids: CSARGDRVQETQYF. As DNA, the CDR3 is TGCAGTGCTCGTGGGGACAGGGTCCAAGAGACCCAGTACTTC.

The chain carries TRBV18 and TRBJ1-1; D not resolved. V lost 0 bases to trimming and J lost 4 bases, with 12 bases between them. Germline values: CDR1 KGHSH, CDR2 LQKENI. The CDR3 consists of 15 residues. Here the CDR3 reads CASSPPDSLGTEAFF. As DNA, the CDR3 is TGTGCCAGCTCACCACCTGACTCTCTCGGCACTGAAGCTTTCTTT. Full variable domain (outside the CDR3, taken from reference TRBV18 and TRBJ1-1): NAGVMQNPRHLVRRRGQEARLRCSPMKGHSHVYWYRQLPEEGLKFMVYLQKENIIDESGMPKERFSAEFPKEGPSILRIQQVVRGDSAAYFCASSPPDSLGTEAFFGQGTRLTVV.

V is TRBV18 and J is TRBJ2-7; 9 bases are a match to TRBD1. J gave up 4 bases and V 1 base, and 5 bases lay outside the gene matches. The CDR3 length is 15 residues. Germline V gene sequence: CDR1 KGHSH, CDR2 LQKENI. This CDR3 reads CASSPQGQGGYEQYF. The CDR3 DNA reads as TGTGCCAGCTCACCACAGGGACAGGGAGGATACGAGCAGTACTTC.

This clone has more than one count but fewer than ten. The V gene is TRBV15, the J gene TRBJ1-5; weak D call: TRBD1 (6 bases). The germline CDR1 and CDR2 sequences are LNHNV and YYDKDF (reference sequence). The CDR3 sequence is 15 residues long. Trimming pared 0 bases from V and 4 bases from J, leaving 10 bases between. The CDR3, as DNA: TGTGCCACCAGCAGAGAAACAGGGACGAATCAGCCCCAGCATTTT. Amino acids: CATSRETGTNQPQHF.

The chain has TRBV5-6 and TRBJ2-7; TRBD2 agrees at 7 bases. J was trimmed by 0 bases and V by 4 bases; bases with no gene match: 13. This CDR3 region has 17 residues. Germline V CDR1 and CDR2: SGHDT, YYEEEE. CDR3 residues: CASSGGGGAPSSYEQYF. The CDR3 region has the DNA TGTGCCAGCAGCGGGGGGGGAGGAGCGCCGAGCTCCTACGAGCAGTACTTC.

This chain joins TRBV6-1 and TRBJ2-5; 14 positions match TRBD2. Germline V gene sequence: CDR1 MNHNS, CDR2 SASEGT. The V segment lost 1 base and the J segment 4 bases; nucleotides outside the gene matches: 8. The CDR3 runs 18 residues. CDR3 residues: CASSEGGLAGVVGETQYF. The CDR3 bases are TGTGCCAGCAGTGAAGGGGGACTAGCGGGAGTAGTAGGAGAGACCCAGTACTTC.

Here the CDR3 reads CASSQGRTSGSRDEQFF. The CDR3 DNA reads as TGTGCCAGCAGCCAAGGGAGGACTAGCGGGAGTAGAGATGAGCAGTTCTTC. The chain couples TRBV3-1 (or the pseudogene TRBV3-2) to TRBJ2-1, with 13 bases identical to TRBD2. The V gene's germline CDR1 is LGHDT and CDR2 YNNKEL (reference sequence). After removal of 1 base from V and 8 bases from J, the junction contained 8 bases not matched to a gene. This CDR3 region has 17 residues.

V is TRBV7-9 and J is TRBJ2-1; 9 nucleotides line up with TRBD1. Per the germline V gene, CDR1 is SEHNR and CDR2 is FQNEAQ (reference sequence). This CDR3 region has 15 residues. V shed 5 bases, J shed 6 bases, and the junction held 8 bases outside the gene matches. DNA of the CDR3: TGTGCCAGCAGCCCAGGGGGGACAGGGCGCAATGAGCAGTTCTTC. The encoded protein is CASSPGGTGRNEQFF.

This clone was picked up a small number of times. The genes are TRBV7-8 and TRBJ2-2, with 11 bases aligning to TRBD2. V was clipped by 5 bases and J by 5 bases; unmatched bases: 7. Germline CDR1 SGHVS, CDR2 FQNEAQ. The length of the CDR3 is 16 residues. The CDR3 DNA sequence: TGTGCCAGCAGCCGCACTATAGCGGGAGGGACCGGGGAGCTGTTTTTT. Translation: CASSRTIAGGTGELFF.

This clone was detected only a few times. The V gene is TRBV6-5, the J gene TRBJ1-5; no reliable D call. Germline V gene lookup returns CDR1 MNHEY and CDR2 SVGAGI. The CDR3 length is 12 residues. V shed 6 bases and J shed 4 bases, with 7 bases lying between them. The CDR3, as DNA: TGTGCCAGCAGCCCCTATAATCAGCCCCAGCATTTT. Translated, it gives CASSPYNQPQHF.

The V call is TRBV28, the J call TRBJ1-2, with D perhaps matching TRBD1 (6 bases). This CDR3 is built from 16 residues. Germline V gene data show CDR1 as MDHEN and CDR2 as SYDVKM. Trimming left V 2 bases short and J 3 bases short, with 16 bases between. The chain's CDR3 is CASSLVGTMPYYGYTF. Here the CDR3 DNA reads TGTGCCAGCAGTTTAGTGGGGACAATGCCTTACTATGGCTACACCTTC.

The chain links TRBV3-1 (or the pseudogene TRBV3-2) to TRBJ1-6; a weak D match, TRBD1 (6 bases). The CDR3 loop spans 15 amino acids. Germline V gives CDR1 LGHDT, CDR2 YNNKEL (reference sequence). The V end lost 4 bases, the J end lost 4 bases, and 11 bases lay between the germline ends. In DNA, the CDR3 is TGTGCCAGCAGCCTACGGACAGCTTATAATTCACCCCTCCACTTT. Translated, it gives CASSLRTAYNSPLHF.

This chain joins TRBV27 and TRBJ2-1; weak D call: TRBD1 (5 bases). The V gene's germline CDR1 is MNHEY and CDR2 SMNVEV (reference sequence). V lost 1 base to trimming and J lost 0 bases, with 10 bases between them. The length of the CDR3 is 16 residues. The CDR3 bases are TGTGCCAGCAGTTTATATGGGGCCCTCTCCTACAATGAGCAGTTCTTC. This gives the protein CASSLYGALSYNEQFF.

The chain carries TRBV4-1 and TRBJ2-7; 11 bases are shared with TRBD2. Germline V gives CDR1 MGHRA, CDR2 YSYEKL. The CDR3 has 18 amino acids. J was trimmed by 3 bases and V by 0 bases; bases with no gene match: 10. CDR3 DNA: TGCGCCAGCAGCCAAGATCTTGCTTCCGGGACTAGCGGCTACGAGCAGTACTTC. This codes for CASSQDLASGTSGYEQYF.

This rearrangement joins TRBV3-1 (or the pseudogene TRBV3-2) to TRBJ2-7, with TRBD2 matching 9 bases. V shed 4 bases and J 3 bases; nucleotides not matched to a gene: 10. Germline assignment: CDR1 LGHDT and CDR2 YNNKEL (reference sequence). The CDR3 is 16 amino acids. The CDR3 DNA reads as TGTGCCAGCAGCCCGTCCATAGCGGGAGTGGGCTACGAGCAGTACTTC. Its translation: CASSPSIAGVGYEQYF.

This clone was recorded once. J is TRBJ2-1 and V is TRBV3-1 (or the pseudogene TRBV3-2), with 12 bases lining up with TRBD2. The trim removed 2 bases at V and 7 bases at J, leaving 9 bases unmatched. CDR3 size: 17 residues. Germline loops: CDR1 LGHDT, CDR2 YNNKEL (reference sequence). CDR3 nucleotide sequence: TGTGCCAGCAGCCAAATTGCTAGCGGGAGGGCCGTTAATGAGCAGTTCTTC. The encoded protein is CASSQIASGRAVNEQFF.